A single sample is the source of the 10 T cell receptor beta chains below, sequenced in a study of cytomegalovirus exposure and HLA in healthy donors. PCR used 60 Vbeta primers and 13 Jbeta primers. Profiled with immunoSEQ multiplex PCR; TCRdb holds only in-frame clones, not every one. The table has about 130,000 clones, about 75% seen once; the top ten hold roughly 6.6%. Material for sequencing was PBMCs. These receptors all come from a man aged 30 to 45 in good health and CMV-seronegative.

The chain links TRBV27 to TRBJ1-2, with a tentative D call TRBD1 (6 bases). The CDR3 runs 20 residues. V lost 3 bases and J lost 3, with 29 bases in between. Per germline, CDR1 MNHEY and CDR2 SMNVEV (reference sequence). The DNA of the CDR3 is TGTGCCAGCAGTTTCTTAACCCCCCCAGGGGAGGGAGTGGTTGACTATGGCTACACCTTC. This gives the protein CASSFLTPPGEGVVDYGYTF.

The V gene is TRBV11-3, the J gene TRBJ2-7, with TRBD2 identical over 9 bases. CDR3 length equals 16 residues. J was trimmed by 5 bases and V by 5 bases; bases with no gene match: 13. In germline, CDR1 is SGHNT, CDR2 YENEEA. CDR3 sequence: CASSLLIGREGHEQYF. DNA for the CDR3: TGTGCCAGCAGCCTTTTGATTGGGCGGGAGGGCCACGAGCAGTACTTC. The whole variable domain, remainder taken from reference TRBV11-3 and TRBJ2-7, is EAGVVQSPRYKIIEKKQPVAFWCNPISGHNTLYWYLQNLGQGPELLIRYENEEAVDDSQLPKDRFSAERLKGVDSTLKIQPAELGDSAVYLCASSLLIGREGHEQYFGPGTRLTVT.

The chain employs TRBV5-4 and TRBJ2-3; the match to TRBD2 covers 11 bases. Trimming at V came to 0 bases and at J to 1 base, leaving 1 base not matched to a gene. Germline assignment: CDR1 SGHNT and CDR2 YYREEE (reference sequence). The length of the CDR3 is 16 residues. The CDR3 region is CASSLEGLAGTDTQYF. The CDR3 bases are TGTGCCAGCAGCTTGGAGGGACTAGCGGGCACAGATACGCAGTATTTT. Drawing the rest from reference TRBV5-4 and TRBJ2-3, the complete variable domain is ETGVTQSPTHLIKTRGQQVTLRCSSQSGHNTVSWYQQALGQGPQFIFQYYREEENGRGNFPPRFSGLQFPNYSSELNVNALELDDSALYLCASSLEGLAGTDTQYFGPGTRLTVL.

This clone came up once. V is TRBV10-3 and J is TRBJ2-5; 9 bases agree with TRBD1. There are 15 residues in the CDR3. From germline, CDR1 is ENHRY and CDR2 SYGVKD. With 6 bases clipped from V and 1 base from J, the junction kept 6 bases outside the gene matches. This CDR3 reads CAISPDRGTQETQYF. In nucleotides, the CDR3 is TGTGCCATCAGCCCCGACAGGGGGACCCAAGAGACCCAGTACTTC.

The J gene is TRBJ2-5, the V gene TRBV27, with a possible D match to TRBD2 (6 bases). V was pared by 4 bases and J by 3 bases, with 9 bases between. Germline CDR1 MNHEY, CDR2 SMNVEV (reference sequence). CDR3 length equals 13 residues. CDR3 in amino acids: CASSWRGEETQYF. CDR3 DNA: TGTGCCAGCAGTTGGCGGGGAGAAGAGACCCAGTACTTC.

The CDR3 sequence: CASSLIGDVTNYGYTF. The CDR3 DNA reads as TGTGCCAGCAGCTTGATAGGAGACGTCACTAACTATGGCTACACCTTC. The chain recombines TRBV7-9 with TRBJ1-2; D not resolved. Trimming left V 3 bases short and J 0 bases short, with 14 bases between. The CDR3 is 16 residues long. Germline-derived CDR1 and CDR2 are SEHNR and FQNEAQ (reference sequence).

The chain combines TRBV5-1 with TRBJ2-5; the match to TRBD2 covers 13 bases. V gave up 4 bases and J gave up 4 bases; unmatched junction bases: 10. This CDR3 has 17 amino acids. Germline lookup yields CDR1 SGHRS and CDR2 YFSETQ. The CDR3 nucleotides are TGCGCCAGCAGCGCAACTAGCGGGGGGGCCTTACTAGAGACCCAGTACTTC. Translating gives CASSATSGGALLETQYF.

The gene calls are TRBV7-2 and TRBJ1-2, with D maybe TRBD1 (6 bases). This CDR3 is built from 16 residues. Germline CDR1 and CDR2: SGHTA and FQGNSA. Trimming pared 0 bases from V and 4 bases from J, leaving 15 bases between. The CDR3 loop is CASSLAGAGGGYGYTF. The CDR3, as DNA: TGTGCCAGCAGCTTAGCTGGGGCGGGGGGCGGCTATGGCTACACCTTC.

In DNA form, the CDR3 reads TGCGCCACCCGAGCACGCGGGTACGAGCAGTACTTC. It is translated as CATRARGYEQYF. The chain uses TRBV10-2 and TRBJ2-7, with D possibly matching TRBD2 (5 bases). Germline assignment: CDR1 WSHSY and CDR2 SAAADI. V was shortened by 10 bases and J by 4 bases, with 14 bases between the two germline ends. The CDR3 spans 12 residues.

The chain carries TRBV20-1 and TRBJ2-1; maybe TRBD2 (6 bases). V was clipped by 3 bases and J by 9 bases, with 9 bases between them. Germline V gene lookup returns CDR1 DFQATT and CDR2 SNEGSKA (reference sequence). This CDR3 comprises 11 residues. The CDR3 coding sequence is TGCAGTGCTAGTCTAGCGTTTGAGCAGTTCTTC. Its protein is CSASLAFEQFF.